The 28 T cell receptor beta chains presented below share a single source sample, sequenced in a study of blood T cell repertoires in COVID-19. Sequenced by immunoSEQ multiplex PCR; TCRdb stores in-frame clones only, minus some. The sample lists 160,000 or so clones, roughly 87% occurring once. The sequencing sample was made of peripheral blood. The receptors come from a woman aged 60-75 years who had recovered from COVID-19.

The chain combines TRBV7-9 with TRBJ1-6; D not certain. In germline, CDR1 is SEHNR, CDR2 FQNEAQ (reference sequence). CDR3 length equals 14 residues. Trimming left V 5 bases short and J 8 bases short, with 13 bases between. The CDR3 nucleotides are TGTGCCAGCAGCCCGACACCTCCGGATTCACCCCTCCACTTT. It yields the protein CASSPTPPDSPLHF.

The chain combines TRBV10-3 with TRBJ2-2; D might be TRBD2 (6 bases). V gave up 6 bases and J gave up 6 bases, with 14 bases separating them. Germline values: CDR1 ENHRY, CDR2 SYGVKD. There are 14 residues in the CDR3. The CDR3 sequence: CAIRELASAGELFF. The CDR3 nucleotides are TGTGCCATCAGGGAACTAGCCTCCGCCGGGGAGCTGTTTTTT.

This clone was recorded once. The rearrangement links TRBV28 to TRBJ1-4; tentatively, D is TRBD1 (5 bases). Looked up from germline, CDR1 is MDHEN and CDR2 is SYDVKM. Trimming removed 3 bases at V and 7 bases at J, with 12 bases between. The CDR3 has 14 amino acids. The CDR3 DNA follows: TGTGCCAGCAGTTTGCCCAGGGTTGGTGAAAAACTGTTTTTT. Translating gives CASSLPRVGEKLFF.

This clone was seen once. This chain links TRBV11-2 with TRBJ2-5; 9 bases line up with TRBD1. CDR3 length equals 14 residues. After removal of 6 bases from V and 4 bases from J, the junction contained 6 bases not matched to a gene. Germline V gives CDR1 SGHAT, CDR2 FQNNGV. CDR3 protein: CASSPGTGRETQYF. The CDR3 DNA is TGTGCCAGCAGTCCCGGGACAGGGAGAGAGACCCAGTACTTC.

The genes are TRBV5-1 and TRBJ1-4; 7 bases are a match to TRBD1. The CDR3 has 15 amino acids. In germline, CDR1 is SGHRS, CDR2 YFSETQ. V lost 4 bases, J lost 7 bases, and 10 bases stayed unmatched. CDR3 DNA sequence: TGCGCCAGCAGCAGTCAGGGGGGTGTTCGTGAAAAACTGTTTTTT. Translating gives CASSSQGGVREKLFF.

This clone appeared a single time. The genes are TRBV2 and TRBJ2-1, with a possible D match to TRBD2 (6 bases). This CDR3 spans 13 amino acids. Germline CDR1 is SNHLY and CDR2 is FYNNEI. Between the trimmed V and J ends, which lost 8 bases and 3 bases, there was a span of 11 bases. The CDR3 sequence: CASVRTNYNEQFF. CDR3 nucleotide sequence: TGTGCCAGCGTAAGGACTAACTACAATGAGCAGTTCTTC.

This clone was recorded once. The chain links TRBV7-9 to TRBJ1-4; D may be TRBD1 (6 bases). Germline CDR1 and CDR2: SEHNR and FQNEAQ (reference sequence). This CDR3 contains 14 residues. The V and J ends lost 1 base and 8 bases respectively, with 11 bases between them. CDR3 in amino acids: CASSLGTGREKLFF. CDR3 coding DNA: TGTGCCAGCAGCTTAGGTACAGGGCGGGAAAAACTGTTTTTT.

V is TRBV10-2 and J is TRBJ2-1; TRBD1 matches 7 bases. Germline CDR1 is WSHSY and CDR2 is SAAADI. The CDR3 covers 13 residues. The trim removed 6 bases at V and 9 bases at J, leaving 8 bases unmatched. CDR3 region: CASRIDRAGEQFF. The CDR3 DNA reads as TGCGCCAGCAGGATCGACAGGGCCGGTGAGCAGTTCTTC.

V gene TRBV15 combines with J gene TRBJ1-5, with D hard to call. In germline, CDR1 is LNHNV, CDR2 YYDKDF (reference sequence). The ends were cut back, 0 bases at V and 8 bases at J, with 14 bases in the middle. This CDR3 has 15 amino acids. CDR3 coding DNA: TGTGCCACCAGCAGAGAGGCCGGGATCCCAAAGCCCCAGCATTTT. Amino acids: CATSREAGIPKPQHF.

The rearrangement joins TRBV19 to TRBJ2-1; 10 bases fit TRBD2. Germline loops: CDR1 LNHDA, CDR2 SQIVND (reference sequence). The V gene end was trimmed by 7 bases and the J gene end by 6 bases; junction bases not matched to a gene: 12. This CDR3 region has 16 residues. The CDR3 DNA is TGTGCCAGTACGTTAATAGCGGGGGGAGGATTCAATGAGCAGTTCTTC. This encodes CASTLIAGGGFNEQFF.

V is TRBV28 and J is TRBJ1-2, with D possibly matching TRBD1 (5 bases). CDR1 is MDHEN, CDR2 SYDVKM, per germline. Trimming shortened V by 5 bases and J by 4 bases, and 17 bases separated the two germline ends. This CDR3 is built from 15 residues. The CDR3 DNA reads as TGTGCCAGCAGTGGAGGGGCTGCCGAGGTCTATGGCTACACCTTC. It is translated as CASSGGAAEVYGYTF.

The V and J genes are TRBV19 and TRBJ2-5, with a tentative D call TRBD1 (6 bases). Trimming shortened V by 4 bases and J by 2 bases, and 14 bases separated the two germline ends. Germline V lookup: CDR1 LNHDA, CDR2 SQIVND (reference sequence). The CDR3 sequence is 15 residues long. The CDR3 bases are TGTGCCAGTAGTACGGGGTTAGGGGGTCAAGAGACCCAGTACTTC. This codes for CASSTGLGGQETQYF. Full variable domain (rest looked up from reference TRBV19 and TRBJ2-5): DGGITQSPKYLFRKEGQNVTLSCEQNLNHDAMYWYRQDPGQGLRLIYYSQIVNDFQKGDIAEGYSVSREKKESFPLTVTSAQKNPTAFYLCASSTGLGGQETQYFGPGTRLLVL.

The rearrangement joins TRBV6-1 to TRBJ2-7; 9 bases are shared with TRBD1. Trimming at V came to 8 bases and at J to 6 bases, leaving 11 bases not matched to a gene. CDR3 length equals 14 residues. The germline V gene encodes CDR1 MNHNS and CDR2 SASEGT. CDR3 loop: CASGVGTGQGEQYF. The CDR3 nucleotides are TGTGCCAGCGGGGTTGGGACAGGGCAGGGCGAGCAGTACTTC.

The J gene is TRBJ2-3, the V gene TRBV10-3, with D possibly being TRBD1 (6 bases). The CDR3 runs to 14 residues. Germline CDR1 reads ENHRY; CDR2 reads SYGVKD. V shed 10 bases and J shed 3 bases, with 17 bases lying between them. CDR3 nucleotides: TGTGCCACCCAGAGACTTCAGGGGACAGATACGCAGTATTTT. This sequence encodes CATQRLQGTDTQYF.

This clone showed up just a few times. The chain carries TRBV24-1 and TRBJ1-1; a possible D gene is TRBD1 (6 bases). Per the germline V gene, CDR1 is KGHDR and CDR2 is SFDVKD. The germline V and J ends were trimmed by 10 bases and 2 bases, with 10 bases remaining between them. This CDR3 has 12 amino acids. Here the CDR3 reads CATRGGNTEAFF. CDR3 DNA sequence: TGTGCCACGAGAGGGGGAAACACTGAAGCTTTCTTT.

The chain combines TRBV5-1 with TRBJ2-5; 11 bases align to TRBD1. Germline V lookup: CDR1 SGHRS, CDR2 YFSETQ. The CDR3 consists of 15 residues. V lost 4 bases, J lost 5 bases, and 7 bases stayed unmatched. The CDR3 DNA sequence: TGCGCCAGCAGCCGGACAGGGGGCGCCGGGGAGACCCAGTACTTC. Protein sequence: CASSRTGGAGETQYF.

V usage is TRBV7-3 and J usage is TRBJ2-1; possibly TRBD1 for D (6 bases). Germline lookup yields CDR1 SGHTA and CDR2 FQGTGA. V shed 2 bases and J shed 9 bases, with 11 bases lying between them. The CDR3 covers 13 residues. The CDR3 bases are TGTGCCAGCAGCTTATTGGGGGCAGGTGAGCAGTTCTTC. It translates to CASSLLGAGEQFF. Variable domain in full (rest from reference TRBV7-3 and TRBJ2-1): GAGVSQTPSNKVTEKGKYVELRCDPISGHTALYWYRQSLGQGPEFLIYFQGTGAADDSGLPNDRFFAVRPEGSVSTLKIQRTERGDSAVYLCASSLLGAGEQFFGPGTRLTVL.

The chain employs TRBV5-1 and TRBJ2-1, with 9 nucleotides matching TRBD1. Germline values: CDR1 SGHRS, CDR2 YFSETQ. V trimming: 0 bases; J trimming: 4 bases; junction bases outside the gene matches: 5. The CDR3 length is 16 residues. The chain's CDR3 is CASSLAGQGQYNEQFF. The CDR3 nucleotides are TGCGCCAGCAGCTTGGCCGGACAGGGGCAGTACAATGAGCAGTTCTTC.

Within the sample, this clone is medium-sized. The chain has TRBV2 and TRBJ1-1, with D unclear. Trimming took off 1 base at V and 8 bases at J, with 11 bases between the two ends. From germline, CDR1 is SNHLY and CDR2 FYNNEI. This CDR3 comprises 13 residues. The CDR3 DNA follows: TGTGCCAGCAGTGAAGGGCAGTCCGGGGAAGCTTTCTTT. It translates to CASSEGQSGEAFF. Using reference TRBV2 and TRBJ1-1 for the parts outside the CDR3, the full variable domain is EPEVTQTPSHQVTQMGQEVILRCVPISNHLYFYWYRQILGQKVEFLVSFYNNEISEKSEIFDDQFSVERPDGSNFTLKIRSTKLEDSAMYFCASSEGQSGEAFFGQGTRLTVV.

In its sample, this clone ranks as medium-sized. The chain employs TRBV5-4 and TRBJ2-3, with 14 bases lining up with TRBD2. The CDR3 runs 16 residues. CDR1 is SGHNT and CDR2 is YYREEE in the germline V gene (reference sequence). V was clipped by 4 bases and J by 3 bases; unmatched bases: 4. This CDR3 reads CASSRGLAGVTDTQYF. The CDR3 DNA is TGTGCCAGCAGCCGGGGACTAGCGGGGGTAACAGATACGCAGTATTTT.

In its sample, this clone was seen once. The chain combines TRBV28 with TRBJ1-2; 8 bases are shared with TRBD1. With 5 bases clipped from V and 4 bases from J, the junction kept 9 bases outside the gene matches. Per germline, CDR1 MDHEN and CDR2 SYDVKM. CDR3 size: 15 residues. CDR3 sequence (DNA): TGTGCCAGCAGTATCATCGGACAGGGAGGCTATGGCTACACCTTC. It yields the protein CASSIIGQGGYGYTF.

This clone was counted a single time. The chain has TRBV7-7 and TRBJ2-1; no clear D gene. The CDR3 consists of 15 residues. The V gene lost 5 bases and the J gene lost 9 bases, with 20 bases spanning the gap. From germline, CDR1 is SSHAT and CDR2 FNYEAQ (reference sequence). This CDR3 is CASSLGQDHHGEQFF. As DNA, the CDR3 is TGTGCCAGCAGCCTAGGGCAGGATCATCATGGTGAGCAGTTCTTC.

The rearrangement uses TRBV20-1 and TRBJ2-6; weak D call: TRBD2 (5 bases). Germline assignment: CDR1 DFQATT and CDR2 SNEGSKA (reference sequence). The germline V and J ends were trimmed by 3 bases and 1 base, with 10 bases remaining between them. The CDR3 spans 15 residues. CDR3 protein: CSASRGWSGANVLTF. CDR3 nucleotides: TGCAGTGCTAGTCGGGGTTGGTCTGGGGCCAACGTCCTGACTTTC.

The V call is TRBV18, the J call TRBJ1-6; TRBD1 matches at 9 bases. Unmatched junction bases numbered 5, after V lost 1 base and J lost 7 bases. This CDR3 contains 16 residues. Germline assignment: CDR1 KGHSH and CDR2 LQKENI. The CDR3 DNA reads TGTGCCAGCTCACCACAAGATGGGACAGGGAATTCACCCCTCCACTTT. This gives the protein CASSPQDGTGNSPLHF.

V is TRBV7-9 and J is TRBJ2-5; perhaps TRBD1 as D (6 bases). This CDR3 comprises 12 residues. V was trimmed by 5 bases and J by 5 bases, leaving 9 bases between them. Germline CDR1 SEHNR, CDR2 FQNEAQ (reference sequence). CDR3 sequence reads: CASSQGLETQYF. CDR3 bases: TGTGCCAGCAGCCAGGGGTTGGAGACCCAGTACTTC.

This clone was observed a handful of times. The genes are TRBV4-2 and TRBJ2-1; 13 bases map to TRBD2. CDR1 is LGHNA, CDR2 YNFKEQ, per germline. The CDR3 length is 16 residues. The J segment lost 6 bases and the V segment lost 0 bases, leaving 2 bases of the junction unmatched. The CDR3 sequence: CASSQDGTSGANEQFF. CDR3 DNA sequence: TGTGCCAGCAGCCAAGATGGGACTAGCGGGGCCAATGAGCAGTTCTTC.

V and J are TRBV28 and TRBJ1-5, with D maybe TRBD1 (6 bases). Germline loops: CDR1 MDHEN, CDR2 SYDVKM. CDR3 length: 12 residues. Trimming took off 5 bases at V and 8 bases at J, with 10 bases between the two ends. The CDR3 here is CASSPPGEPQHF. CDR3 DNA: TGTGCCAGCAGTCCCCCAGGGGAGCCCCAGCATTTT.

J is TRBJ1-4 and V is TRBV5-1, with D unclear. V gave up 7 bases and J gave up 5 bases, with 12 bases separating them. This CDR3 has 13 amino acids. Germline lookup yields CDR1 SGHRS and CDR2 YFSETQ. DNA for the CDR3: TGCGCCAGCCACGGTACTCCGAATGAAAAACTGTTTTTT. This encodes CASHGTPNEKLFF.